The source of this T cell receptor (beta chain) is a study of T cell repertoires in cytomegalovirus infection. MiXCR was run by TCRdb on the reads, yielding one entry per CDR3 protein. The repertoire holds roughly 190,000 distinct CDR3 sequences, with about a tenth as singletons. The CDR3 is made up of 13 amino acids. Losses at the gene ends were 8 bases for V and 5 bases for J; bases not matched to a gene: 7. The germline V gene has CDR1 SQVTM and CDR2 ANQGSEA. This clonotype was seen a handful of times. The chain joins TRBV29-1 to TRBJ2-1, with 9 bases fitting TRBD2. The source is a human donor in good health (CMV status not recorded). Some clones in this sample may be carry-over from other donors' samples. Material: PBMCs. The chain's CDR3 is CSHSGSRDNEQFF. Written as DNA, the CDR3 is TGCAGCCATAGCGGGAGTCGCGACAATGAGCAGTTCTTC.